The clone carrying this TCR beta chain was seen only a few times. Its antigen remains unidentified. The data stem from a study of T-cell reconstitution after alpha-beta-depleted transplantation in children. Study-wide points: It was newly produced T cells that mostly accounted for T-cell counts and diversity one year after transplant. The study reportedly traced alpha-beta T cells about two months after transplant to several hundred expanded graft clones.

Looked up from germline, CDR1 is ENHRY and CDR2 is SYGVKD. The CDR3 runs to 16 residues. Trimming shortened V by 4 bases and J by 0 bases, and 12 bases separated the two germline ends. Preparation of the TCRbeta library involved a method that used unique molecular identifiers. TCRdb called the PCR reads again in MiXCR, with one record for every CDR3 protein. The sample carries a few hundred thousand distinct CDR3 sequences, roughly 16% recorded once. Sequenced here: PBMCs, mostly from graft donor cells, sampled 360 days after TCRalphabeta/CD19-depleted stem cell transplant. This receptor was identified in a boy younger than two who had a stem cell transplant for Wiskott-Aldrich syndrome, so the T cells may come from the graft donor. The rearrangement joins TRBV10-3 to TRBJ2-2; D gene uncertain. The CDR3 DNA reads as TGTGCCATCAGTGTTTTTTCGACGGCGAACACCGGGGAGCTGTTTTTT. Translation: CAISVFSTANTGELFF.